In its sample, the clone carrying this TCR beta chain was seen a few times. Its target is unknown. This record belongs to a study of vaccination and CD4 T cells after COVID-19. Study-level information: Samples after vaccination came a median roughly eleven weeks past dose two, ranging 14 to 241. Stimulation used overlapping spike peptides from SARS-CoV-2, HCoV-NL63, HCoV-OC43 and HCoV-229E.

Time point denoted: late sampling 161 to 241 days after vaccination in three convalescent patients. Sample treatment: roughly nine-day PBMC culture with coronavirus spike peptide pools or control peptides (ViraFEST assay). TCRs were sequenced by ViraFEST after antigen-specific T cells had been expanded with peptide pools. The germline CDR1 and CDR2 sequences are SEHNR and FQNEAQ (reference sequence). The CDR3 is made up of 13 amino acids. Trimming removed 3 bases at V and 1 base at J, with 6 bases between. Findings and limits, study-wide: In convalescent patients, 304 of 307 vaccine-specific clones were spike mono-reactive.

Sequencing of the DNA from cultured CD4+ T cells was carried out with the Oncomine TCR Beta short-read assay. A single record per CDR3 protein comes from TCRdb applying MiXCR to the PCR reads. This table holds about 18,000 distinct CDR3 sequences, roughly 49% found once. The sequence was collected from a human donor who had recovered from COVID-19. The chain combines TRBV7-9 with TRBJ1-1; no reliable D call. This specimen was CD4+ T cells from blood, cultured in vitro, taken about 7 months after SARS-CoV-2 vaccination. CDR3 bases: TGTGCCAGCAGCTTTGTTGAGAACACTGAAGCTTTCTTT. Protein product: CASSFVENTEAFF.